This note documents a single TCR beta chain sequence. Its target is unknown. The entry originates in a study of cytomegalovirus exposure and HLA in healthy donors. Study outcomes and limitations: More clonal expansion characterized HLA-associated TCR beta chains than equally common others in a later analysis. The sole available immune exposure information was CMV serostatus. Researchers reported from a later analysis that most CMV-associated TCR beta chains appeared HLA-restricted.

From germline, CDR1 is MNHNY and CDR2 SVGAGI (reference sequence). V was pared by 2 bases and J by 6 bases, with 7 bases of the junction left unmatched. The CDR3 covers 16 residues. PCR involved 60 Vbeta and 13 Jbeta primers. Method: immunoSEQ multiplex PCR; TCRdb's copy keeps in-frame clones and lacks some. The profile shows some 150,000 clones, 65% to 85% of them singletons. This chain links TRBV6-6 with TRBJ1-5; 10 positions match TRBD1. Material: PBMCs. The TCR comes from a male donor in good health and CMV-seronegative. The CDR3 DNA follows: TGTGCCAGCAGTTACACTGCCGGGACAGGGGTTCAGCCCCAGCATTTT. Its translation is CASSYTAGTGVQPQHF.